This note documents a single TCR beta chain sequence. Antigen: not known. V gave up 4 bases and J gave up 1 base; unmatched junction bases: 6. This CDR3 has 16 residues. Per germline, CDR1 MGHDK and CDR2 SYGVNS. Profiling relied on immunoSEQ multiplex PCR, and the TCRdb table lists in-frame clones only, not all of them. The sample has roughly 1,800,000 clones; less than 95% are singletons. The data derive from a study of shared clonotypes between healthy human individuals. The study's findings and limits: Genetic and exposure-history diversity was limited by the small donor number.

Terminally differentiated effector memory CD45RA+ cells were excluded by CCR7 positive selection of CD45RO-negative cells. The sequence was collected from a man younger than 35 in good health. The sample comprised naive CD8+ T cells sorted from blood. The gene calls are TRBV25-1 and TRBJ2-3, with 9 bases identical to TRBD2. The CDR3 coding sequence is TGTGCCAGCAGTGGAATAGCGGGAGTGGGCACAGATACGCAGTATTTT. Translation: CASSGIAGVGTDTQYF. The full variable domain, completed using reference TRBV25-1 and TRBJ2-3, is EADIYQTPRYLVIGTGKKITLECSQTMGHDKMYWYQQDPGMELHLIHYSYGVNSTEKGDLSSESTVSRIRTEHFPLTLESARPSHTSQYLCASSGIAGVGTDTQYFGPGTRLTVL.